The 17 T cell receptor beta chains below come from one sample, sequenced in a study of shared clonotypes between healthy human individuals. Libraries were prepared by immunoSEQ multiplex PCR; TCRdb keeps only in-frame clonotypes and omits some of them. The data hold roughly 640,000 clones, with about 96% observed a single time. Sequenced material: naive CD4+ T cells sorted from blood. The subset: CD45RA+ positively selected. The receptors were gathered from a woman aged 25 to 39 in good health.

CDR3 DNA sequence: TGTGCCAGCAGCCGATTACCGGGACAGGGTTCGGTCACTGAAGCTTTCTTT. This gives the protein CASSRLPGQGSVTEAFF. V usage is TRBV7-6 and J usage is TRBJ1-1; 9 bases agree with TRBD1. In germline, CDR1 is SGHVS, CDR2 FNYEAQ. The CDR3 extends over 17 amino acids. V lost 5 bases to trimming and J lost 4 bases; unmatched junction nucleotides: 14.

This clone showed up just once. The chain carries TRBV6-1 and TRBJ1-4; D not resolved. The germline V gene encodes CDR1 MNHNS and CDR2 SASEGT. The V end lost 3 bases, the J end lost 8 bases, and 13 bases lay between the germline ends. CDR3 length: 14 amino acids. As DNA, the CDR3 is TGTGCCAGCAGTGACAGCAGGATCGGAGAAAAACTGTTTTTT. Translation gives CASSDSRIGEKLFF.

The chain joins TRBV18 to TRBJ1-4; a possible D gene is TRBD1 (5 bases). V was shortened by 6 bases and J by 0 bases, with 20 bases between the two germline ends. The CDR3 totals 18 residues. Germline CDR1 and CDR2: KGHSH and LQKENI. CDR3 amino acids: CASSPRGPNSATNEKLFF. CDR3 sequence (DNA): TGTGCCAGCTCGCCTCGGGGCCCCAATAGTGCAACTAATGAAAAACTGTTTTTT.

The chain has TRBV5-1 and TRBJ2-7, with D perhaps TRBD2 (6 bases). Germline lookup yields CDR1 SGHRS and CDR2 YFSETQ. V shed 4 bases and J shed 2 bases, with 13 bases lying between them. The CDR3 is 14 amino acids. The CDR3 nucleotides read TGCGCCAGCAGCGCATCACCGGGGGCCTACGAGCAGTACTTC. This gives the protein CASSASPGAYEQYF.

This rearrangement joins TRBV7-3 to TRBJ1-3, with D unresolved. Looked up from germline, CDR1 is SGHTA and CDR2 is FQGTGA. With 4 bases removed from V and 2 bases from J, the gap between germline ends came to 21 bases. CDR3 length: 18 amino acids. CDR3 loop: CASSSSKPGVQPGNTIYF. The CDR3 DNA sequence: TGTGCCAGCAGCTCGTCTAAGCCAGGAGTTCAGCCTGGAAACACCATATATTTT.

The chain joins TRBV28 to TRBJ2-3; D might be TRBD1 or TRBD2, each matching 5 bases. Trimming left V 5 bases short and J 3 bases short, with 15 bases between. CDR1 and CDR2 from the germline V gene are MDHEN and SYDVKM. This CDR3 has 15 amino acids. The CDR3: CASSRPRGGTDTQYF. Here the CDR3 DNA reads TGTGCCAGCAGTCGCCCCCGGGGCGGGACAGATACGCAGTATTTT.

J is TRBJ2-7 and V is TRBV28, with unresolved D. This CDR3 region has 14 residues. The germline CDR1 and CDR2 sequences are MDHEN and SYDVKM. The V end lost 2 bases, the J end lost 4 bases, and 12 bases lay between the germline ends. The CDR3 nucleotides are TGTGCCAGCAGTTTAGGTCGACTCTTGTACGAGCAGTACTTC. Translated, it gives CASSLGRLLYEQYF.

The chain is built from TRBV7-9 and TRBJ2-7; TRBD1 aligns across 10 bases. The CDR3 spans 13 residues. With V trimmed by 4 bases and J by 6 bases, 3 bases remained unmatched. Germline V gene lookup returns CDR1 SEHNR and CDR2 FQNEAQ (reference sequence). CDR3 region: CASSWDRGGEQYF. The CDR3 DNA sequence: TGTGCCAGCAGCTGGGACAGGGGTGGCGAGCAGTACTTC.

The chain carries TRBV28 and TRBJ2-5; D possibly corresponds to TRBD2 (5 bases). The DNA end favors TRBJ2-7, so the J call may be wrong. Germline V gene data show CDR1 as MDHEN and CDR2 as SYDVKM. The CDR3 has 13 residues. This chain's CDR3 is CASSSGDAYEQYF. CDR3 bases: TGTGCCAGCAGTTCCGGGGATGCCTACGAGCAGTACTTC.

The rearrangement uses TRBV6-5 and TRBJ2-7, with TRBD1 matching over 7 bases. The CDR3 extends over 15 amino acids. Germline CDR1 is MNHEY and CDR2 is SVGAGI. J was trimmed by 4 bases and V by 2 bases; bases with no gene match: 8. The DNA for the CDR3 is TGTGCCAGCAGTTACATCGCGACAGGGAGTTACGAGCAGTACTTC. It yields the protein CASSYIATGSYEQYF.

With regard to this clone: The junction and the germline gene differ at one end; a read error may be behind it. This chain joins TRBV27 and TRBJ2-7, with a weak D call TRBD1 (6 bases). Germline CDR1 and CDR2: MNHEY and SMNVEV (reference sequence). The CDR3 has 14 amino acids. The CDR3 DNA follows: TGTGTCAGCCGCCCGGGACACAGCTCCTACGAGCAGTACTTC. It yields the protein CVSRPGHSSYEQYF.

J is TRBJ2-7 and V is TRBV11-1; TRBD1 agrees at 8 bases. Losses at the gene ends were 4 bases for V and 5 bases for J; bases not matched to a gene: 19. Germline assignment: CDR1 SGHAT and CDR2 FQDESV (reference sequence). This CDR3 has 18 residues. CDR3 in amino acids: CASSSRRRGPGGIHEQYF. CDR3 nucleotide sequence: TGTGCCAGCAGCTCGAGACGGAGGGGGCCAGGGGGCATCCACGAGCAGTACTTC.

J is TRBJ2-5 and V is TRBV6-1; 8 nucleotides agree with TRBD1. V shed 2 bases, J shed 5 bases, and the junction held 7 bases outside the gene matches. This CDR3 comprises 15 residues. Germline-derived CDR1 and CDR2 are MNHNS and SASEGT. CDR3 sequence: CASSELRGRGETQYF. In DNA form, the CDR3 reads TGTGCCAGCAGTGAACTCAGGGGGCGCGGGGAGACCCAGTACTTC.

The chain couples TRBV28 to TRBJ1-2; D may be TRBD1 (5 bases). The CDR3 runs to 12 residues. CDR1 is MDHEN, CDR2 SYDVKM, per germline. V lost 5 bases to trimming and J lost 2 bases, with 6 bases between them. CDR3 residues: CASSNRNYGYTF. In nucleotides, the CDR3 is TGTGCCAGCAGTAACAGGAACTATGGCTACACCTTC.

The chain employs TRBV28 and TRBJ2-1; D is unresolved. CDR1 and CDR2 (germline): MDHEN, SYDVKM. This CDR3 has 11 amino acids. The V and J ends lost 5 bases and 8 bases respectively, with 7 bases between them. The CDR3 sequence is CASSIPHEQFF. CDR3 bases: TGTGCCAGCAGTATCCCCCATGAGCAGTTCTTC.

This chain joins TRBV7-9 and TRBJ2-7; 8 nucleotides match TRBD2. Trimming cost V 5 bases and J 4 bases; bases outside gene matches: 10. Germline values: CDR1 SEHNR, CDR2 FQNEAQ (reference sequence). The CDR3 length is 15 residues. The CDR3 region is CASSTTGTSFYEQYF. For the CDR3, the DNA is TGTGCCAGCAGCACAACCGGGACTAGTTTTTACGAGCAGTACTTC.

The V and J genes are TRBV5-1 and TRBJ2-5; 8 bases fit TRBD1. Germline CDR1 is SGHRS and CDR2 is YFSETQ. The CDR3 is 18 amino acids. V trimming: 0 bases; J trimming: 4 bases; junction bases outside the gene matches: 14. CDR3 DNA: TGCGCCAGCAGCTTGGCACCACGACAGGGGACGGGCGGAGAGACCCAGTACTTC. This encodes CASSLAPRQGTGGETQYF.